The present entry profiles one TCR beta chain with its context. The repertoire was sequenced with immunoSEQ multiplex PCR; TCRdb's copy has only in-frame clones and lacks some. Among roughly 1,800,000 clones listed, about 95% were seen once. V dropped 2 bases and J dropped 3 bases, with 17 bases sitting between them. This CDR3 region has 16 residues. In germline, CDR1 is MNHEY, CDR2 SMNVEV (reference sequence). CD45RO negativity and positive selection for CCR7 defined naive CD8 cells, a population that excluded terminally differentiated effector memory CD45RA+ cells. This sample is part of a study of shared clonotypes between healthy human individuals.

What was sequenced was naive CD8+ T cells sorted from blood. This clonotype was obtained from a man between 18 and 35 years old in good health. V is TRBV27 and J is TRBJ2-7, with a weak D call TRBD2 (5 bases). This CDR3 is CASSLLAVGGLYEQYF. The CDR3 nucleotides read TGTGCCAGCAGTTTACTTGCGGTGGGCGGGCTCTACGAGCAGTACTTC.